The rows below give T cell receptor beta chains drawn from one sample of a study of T cell changes during pregnancy in multiple sclerosis. TCRdb's table, derived via immunoSEQ multiplex PCR, lists solely in-frame clones and lacks some. This sample carries roughly 34,000 clones, more than 75% of them seen once, and the ten largest clones take approximately 0.43%. Sample: CD4+ T cells from peripheral blood mononuclear cells, taken in the second trimester of pregnancy. These receptors were taken from a female donor in good health, enrolled as a control in a pregnancy study. The CDR3 runs from the conserved cysteine through the conserved F or W. The D gene is left open where the match is weak. Clone size is given for some rows only: seen once, a few or many times, or a class if the clone is expanded.

J gene | D gene | V gene | clone size | CDR3 DNA | CDR3 protein
TRBJ2-5 | - | TRBV5-1 | - | TGCGCCAGCAGCGGGAGGCCGGGGGAGACCCAGTACTTC | CASSGRPGETQYF
TRBJ2-2 | - | TRBV19 | - | TGTGCCAGTACCAGCGGCCAATGGACCGGGGAGCTGTTTTTT | CASTSGQWTGELFF
TRBJ1-3 | - | TRBV19 | - | TGTGCCAGTACCCAAGGAGGGTTTGGAAACACCATATATTTT | CASTQGGFGNTIYF
TRBJ2-7 | - | TRBV2 | - | TGTGCCAGCAGTCTGGCGGAGAACGAGCAGTACTTC | CASSLAENEQYF
TRBJ1-1 | TRBD1 | TRBV28 | - | TGTGCCAGCAGTTTAACGGCAGGGGGCCCGAACACTGAAGCTTTCTTT | CASSLTAGGPNTEAFF
TRBJ1-5 | - | TRBV7-2 | - | TGTGCCAGCAGCTCATCCCCTCCACAGGGAGACAATAGCAATCAGCCCCAGCATTTT | CASSSSPPQGDNSNQPQHF
TRBJ1-6 | TRBD1 | TRBV18 | - | TGTGCCAGCTCACCATACAGGGGAAATTCACCCCTCCACTTT | CASSPYRGNSPLHF
TRBJ2-7 | TRBD1 | TRBV6-1 | - | TGTGCCAGCAGTGTGGGGACAGGGAGGTGGTACGAGCAGTACTTC | CASSVGTGRWYEQYF
TRBJ1-2 | - | TRBV6-5 | - | TGTGCCAGCAGCCCTACTGAAGGGGCACTCTATGGCTACACCTTC | CASSPTEGALYGYTF
TRBJ2-3 | TRBD1 | TRBV25-1 | - | TGTGCCAGCAGATCCACAGGGGACACAGATACGCAGTATTTT | CASRSTGDTDTQYF
TRBJ2-7 | - | TRBV6-5 | - | TGTGCCAGCAGCGGAGGCCAGCAGTACTTC | CASSGGQQYF
TRBJ2-5 | - | TRBV29-1 | - | TGCAGCACCGTGGAGGGGGCGGGGGAGACCCAGTACTTC | CSTVEGAGETQYF
TRBJ1-4 | - | TRBV18 | - | TGTGCCAGCTCACCCACGCGCGGCCAAGCAACTAATGAAAAACTGTTTTTT | CASSPTRGQATNEKLFF
TRBJ1-3 | - | TRBV5-4 | - | TGTGCCAGCAGTCGGGGGGGAGTTGGAAACACCATATATTTT | CASSRGGVGNTIYF
TRBJ2-3 | - | TRBV18 | once | TGTGCCAGCGGAGTGGGGCTAGATACGCAGTATTTT | CASGVGLDTQYF
TRBJ2-3 | TRBD2 | TRBV7-9 | - | TGTGCCAGCAGCTGGAGGGCCGCGGGAGTACCAGATACGCAGTATTTT | CASSWRAAGVPDTQYF
TRBJ2-7 | - | TRBV4-1 | - | TGCGCCAGCAGCCAAGTGTTCCCGGGTTTCCACGAGCAGTACTTC | CASSQVFPGFHEQYF
TRBJ2-3 | - | TRBV5-8 | - | TGTGCCAGCAGCCTACCCCCCTCAGATACGCAGTATTTT | CASSLPPSDTQYF
TRBJ2-7 | - | TRBV11-3 | - | TGTGCCAGCAGCTCCGGACTGGAACCCCGAGACGAGCAGTACTTC | CASSSGLEPRDEQYF
TRBJ2-7 | - | TRBV5-1 | - | TGCGCCAGCAGCCTACCTGGGACTGAGGCCCACGAGCAGTACTTC | CASSLPGTEAHEQYF
TRBJ2-3 | - | TRBV30 | - | TGTGCCTGGAGTGTACAGGATACGCAGTATTTT | CAWSVQDTQYF
TRBJ2-3 | TRBD2 | TRBV7-6 | - | TGTGCCAGCAGCTTAGCGGGGGGAGGGGTCACAGATACGCAGTATTTT | CASSLAGGGVTDTQYF
TRBJ2-4 | - | TRBV2 | - | TGTGCCAGCAGTGAAGCAGGAGCGGTAGCCAAAAACATTCAGTACTTC | CASSEAGAVAKNIQYF
TRBJ2-6 | - | TRBV7-2 | - | TGTGCCAGGAGCGAGGACTCTGGGGCCAACGTCCTGACTTTC | CARSEDSGANVLTF
TRBJ2-1 | - | TRBV25-1 | - | TGTGCCAGCTCCCGGTCGTCCCTATACAATGAGCAGTTCTTC | CASSRSSLYNEQFF
TRBJ2-1 | TRBD2 | TRBV18 | - | TGTGCCAGCTCCGCGACTAGCGGGGTGAATGAGCAGTTCTTC | CASSATSGVNEQFF
TRBJ1-1 | - | TRBV7-2 | - | TGTGCCAGCAGCTTAGGAAGACAGATGAACACTGAAGCTTTCTTT | CASSLGRQMNTEAFF
TRBJ2-5 | TRBD1 | TRBV6-5 | - | TGTGCCAGCAGTTACTCGGCTCAGGGGGCATGGGAGACCCAGTACTTC | CASSYSAQGAWETQYF
TRBJ2-4 | - | TRBV9 | once | TGTGCCAGCAGCGTCGATTCTGGGGCAAACATTCAGTACTTC | CASSVDSGANIQYF
TRBJ2-5 | - | TRBV6-5 | - | TGTGCCAGCCGCAAACTAGCGACCCAGTACTTC | CASRKLATQYF
TRBJ2-1 | TRBD2 | TRBV4-1 | - | TGCGCCAGCAGAGATAGCGGGAGACCCTACAATGAGCAGTTCTTC | CASRDSGRPYNEQFF
TRBJ1-2 | TRBD1 | TRBV27 | few | TGTGCCAGCAGTAGACAGGGGGGCTATGGCTACACCTTC | CASSRQGGYGYTF
TRBJ2-2 | TRBD1 | TRBV6-5 | - | TGTGCCAGCAAATTGGACAGGGGACCCGGGGAGCTGTTTTTT | CASKLDRGPGELFF
TRBJ1-1 | - | TRBV9 | - | TGTGCCAGCAGCGTAGGCTGGGGGGTGAGTACTGAAGCTTTCTTT | CASSVGWGVSTEAFF
TRBJ2-5 | - | TRBV5-1 | - | TGCGCCAGCAGCTCCGGGACACAGCAAGAGACCCAGTACTTC | CASSSGTQQETQYF
TRBJ2-7 | TRBD1 | TRBV29-1 | - | TGCAGCGTTCTTTGGACAGGGCACGAGCAGTACTTC | CSVLWTGHEQYF
TRBJ1-1 | TRBD1 | TRBV11-3 | - | TGTGCCAGCAGATACTCCGGGACAGGGGTTTGGAGCACTGAAGCTTTCTTT | CASRYSGTGVWSTEAFF
TRBJ1-5 | - | TRBV12-2 | - | TGTGCAAGTCGCCGCTATAGCAATCAGCCCCAGCATTTT | CASRRYSNQPQHF
TRBJ2-3 | TRBD2 | TRBV11-2 | - | TGTGCCAGCAGCGTACGTAGCGGGAGGCTTGGAGATACGCAGTATTTT | CASSVRSGRLGDTQYF
TRBJ2-2 | TRBD2 | TRBV7-2 | - | TGTGCCAGCAGCTTAGCGCGAGGGAGGGAGATTTTT | CASSLARGREIF
TRBJ2-2 | - | TRBV5-1 | - | TGCGCCAGCAGCCCACTTAGTAACACCGGGGAGCTGTTTTTT | CASSPLSNTGELFF
TRBJ2-5 | - | TRBV5-1 | - | TGCGCCAGCAGCTTGGCGAAATCGGACATGAGGAGCGGGTTCCAAGAGACCCAGTACTTC | CASSLAKSDMRSGFQETQYF
TRBJ1-1 | - | TRBV19 | - | TGTGCCAGTAGCCGACAGGTTTGGACCACTGAAGCTTTCTTT | CASSRQVWTTEAFF
TRBJ1-2 | - | TRBV7-8 | - | TGTGCCAGCAGCTCGGACCGGGGGGCGGGTGGCTACACCTTC | CASSSDRGAGGYTF
TRBJ1-2 | - | TRBV20-1 | few | TGCAGTGCTCGGAGCGGTGACGGCTACACCTTC | CSARSGDGYTF
TRBJ1-3 | - | TRBV30 | - | TGTGCCTGGAGTGAGGGGGATCGGCACACCATATATTTT | CAWSEGDRHTIYF
TRBJ1-2 | - | TRBV10-3 | - | TGTGCCATCAGTGCAGGGGTTGGGGACTATGGCTACACCTTC | CAISAGVGDYGYTF
TRBJ1-4 | - | TRBV7-6 | - | TGTGCCAGCAGCCCCTTACACAGCTCTAATGAAAAACTGTTTTTT | CASSPLHSSNEKLFF
TRBJ2-7 | - | TRBV29-1 | - | TGCAGCGTTATGACGGGGTCCTACGAGCAGTACTTC | CSVMTGSYEQYF
TRBJ2-7 | - | TRBV5-5 | - | TGTGCCAGCAGCTTGGAGGCGGCCTCGTCCGCCTACGAGCAGTACTTC | CASSLEAASSAYEQYF
TRBJ2-5 | TRBD1 | TRBV19 | - | TGTGCCAGTAGCCACAAGACAGGGGGACGCGAGCCTTTAGAGACCCAGTACTTC | CASSHKTGGREPLETQYF
TRBJ1-1 | - | TRBV2 | - | TGTGCCAGCAGCCGACGTGGCGGTAACACTGAAGCTTTCTTT | CASSRRGGNTEAFF
TRBJ2-1 | - | TRBV4-1 | once | TGCGCCAGCAGCCACCTGCAAACGGGTGAGCAGTTCTTC | CASSHLQTGEQFF
TRBJ2-1 | TRBD2 | TRBV29-1 | - | TGCAGCGTTGAAGGAGCGGGGGGGAGTTCCTACAATGAGCAGTTCTTC | CSVEGAGGSSYNEQFF